Sequencing of this T cell receptor beta chain was carried out in a study of radiotherapy plus CTLA-4 blockade in lung cancer. Study information: There were objective responses in around 18% of patients, and around 31% had disease control. Findings and limits, study-wide: TCR clones from tumors expanded in blood after radiotherapy plus ipilimumab.

Sequenced by immunoSEQ multiplex PCR; TCRdb stores in-frame clones only, minus some. Here the sample spans more than 90,000 clones, approximately 80% being singletons. Comment on this clone: Its specificity is unknown.

The clonotype was recovered from a human donor with non-small cell lung cancer who had a partial response to radiotherapy plus ipilimumab. Sample: peripheral blood, taken from a patient treated with radiotherapy plus ipilimumab.

CDR3 protein: CASSPPNRDRGHEQYF. CDR3 sequence (DNA): TGTGCCAGCTCACCACCAAATAGGGACAGGGGGCACGAGCAGTACTTC. V usage is TRBV18 and J usage is TRBJ2-7, with TRBD1 matching over 12 bases. Germline loops: CDR1 KGHSH, CDR2 LQKENI. The CDR3 consists of 16 residues. Unmatched junction bases numbered 5, after V lost 0 bases and J lost 5 bases.